This T cell receptor beta chain originates from a study of blood T cell repertoires in COVID-19. Study in general: The study drew acute and convalescent COVID-19 samples from the United States, Italy and Spain. PBMCs, B-cell-depleted T cells, or T cells were the source of the cDNA or gDNA that made up the material.

CDR1 is LGHNA, CDR2 YNFKEQ, per germline. The CDR3 is 16 amino acids. Germline trimming cut 4 bases from V and 2 bases from J; bases unmatched to any gene: 8. Study processing details: The assay estimated nucleated cells by amplifying reference gene primers. The table came from immunoSEQ multiplex PCR; TCRdb's copy has only in-frame clones and leaves some out. V, J and clone size are those of that table, while D and trimming were read from the DNA. The sample shows about 80,000 clones, more than 70% of them seen only once. This chain joins TRBV4-2 and TRBJ2-3; 8 bases agree with TRBD2. Sequencing was done on a sample of peripheral blood. This clonotype originated in a man aged 65-85 years with active or convalescent COVID-19. This CDR3 is CASSPRGGPITDTQYF. DNA of the CDR3: TGTGCCAGCAGCCCACGGGGGGGGCCTATCACAGATACGCAGTATTTT.